This T cell receptor beta chain came from a study of post-analysis software for immune sequencing data. Study findings and constraints: Five TRBV segments appeared more often in patients than in controls, and TRBV5-6, TRBV5-1 and TRBV20-1 were among these.

Turning to this clonotype: What it binds is not known.

Losses at the gene ends were 0 bases for V and 5 bases for J; bases not matched to a gene: 5. CDR3 size: 16 residues. In germline, CDR1 is SGHRS, CDR2 YFSETQ. Unique-molecular-identifier-tagged TCR beta cDNA libraries were used. Via MiXCR, TCRdb re-called the PCR reads, giving one row per CDR3 protein. The table shows around 700,000 distinct CDR3 sequences, with over 45% occurring only once. The sequencing sample was made of blood. The chain recombines TRBV5-1 with TRBJ2-1, with 10 positions matching TRBD2. The TCR originated in a girl aged 2 to 10 with multiple sclerosis. The CDR3 region is CASSLVASGGHNEQFF. In nucleotides, the CDR3 is TGCGCCAGCAGCTTGGTAGCTAGCGGGGGCCACAATGAGCAGTTCTTC.